A single sample is the source of the 7 T cell receptor beta chains below, sequenced in a study of OX40 agonist ivuxolimab in advanced cancers. TCRdb's table, derived via immunoSEQ multiplex PCR, lists solely in-frame clones and lacks some. The repertoire consists of over 50,000 clones, with less than 85% occurring once and the leading ten covering 0.52%. The sequences come from CD4+ or CD8+ T cells sorted from blood, collected in a trial of the OX40 agonist ivuxolimab. These TCRs come from an adult with an advanced solid tumor such as melanoma, head and neck, liver or kidney cancer.

With regard to this clone: The sample holds other DNA sequences that translate to the same CDR3. This chain uses TRBV9 with TRBJ2-1; 7 nucleotides agree with TRBD2. Germline V CDR1 and CDR2: SGDLS, YYNGEE. Trimming removed 0 bases from V and 4 bases from J; junction bases left unmatched: 4. This CDR3 is 15 amino acids long. The CDR3 sequence is CASSVGLAEYNEQFF. CDR3 in DNA: TGTGCCAGCAGCGTAGGTCTAGCGGAGTACAATGAGCAGTTCTTC. Filled out from reference TRBV9 and TRBJ2-1, the complete variable domain reads DSGVTQTPKHLITATGQRVTLRCSPRSGDLSVYWYQQSLDQGLQFLIQYYNGEERAKGNILERFSAQQFPDLHSELNLSSLELGDSALYFCASSVGLAEYNEQFFGPGTRLTVL.

The chain is built from TRBV7-9 and TRBJ2-5, with D perhaps given as TRBD1 or TRBD2 (5 bases each). V was cut by 6 bases and J by 3 bases, with 17 bases left in between. There are 15 residues in the CDR3. Germline loops: CDR1 SEHNR, CDR2 FQNEAQ (reference sequence). CDR3 sequence reads: CASSHPPGAKETQYF. For the CDR3, the DNA is TGTGCCAGCAGTCACCCCCCCGGGGCGAAAGAGACCCAGTACTTC.

The chain uses TRBV6-5 and TRBJ1-2, with unresolved D. CDR1 and CDR2 from the germline V gene are MNHEY and SVGAGI. The CDR3 length is 14 residues. Trimming took 0 bases from V and 8 from J, leaving 13 bases between them. The CDR3 DNA follows: TGTGCCAGCAGTTACTCGACTGGACGCGGCGGCTACACCTTC. This sequence encodes CASSYSTGRGGYTF.

The chain joins TRBV19 to TRBJ1-5, with 11 bases lining up with TRBD1. Per the germline V gene, CDR1 is LNHDA and CDR2 is SQIVND (reference sequence). The junction had 11 bases not matched to a gene; V was cut back by 3 bases and J by 1 base. This CDR3 spans 19 amino acids. CDR3 bases: TGTGCCAGTAGTATTCAGGGCGGACAGGGGGCCGTCAGCAATCAGCCCCAGCATTTT. As protein: CASSIQGGQGAVSNQPQHF.

V gene TRBV10-2 combines with J gene TRBJ2-5; 15 nucleotides align to TRBD2. J lost 13 bases, V lost 6 bases, and 6 bases had no gene match. Germline CDR1 is WSHSY and CDR2 is SAAADI. The length of the CDR3 is 13 residues. CDR3 region: CASRGLAGGFPYF. The CDR3 DNA reads as TGCGCCAGCAGGGGACTAGCGGGGGGTTTTCCGTACTTC.

This chain connects TRBV28 to TRBJ1-3, with 7 bases lining up with TRBD1. This CDR3 region has 14 residues. The V segment lost 6 bases and the J segment 4 bases; nucleotides outside the gene matches: 6. In germline, CDR1 is MDHEN, CDR2 SYDVKM. The CDR3 region is CASRRQGGGNTIYF. The CDR3 DNA is TGTGCCAGCAGGCGACAGGGAGGGGGAAACACCATATATTTT.

The V gene is TRBV5-4, the J gene TRBJ1-5, with unresolved D. Germline assignment: CDR1 SGHNT and CDR2 YYREEE (reference sequence). CDR3 length: 13 residues. V dropped 3 bases and J dropped 7 bases, with 11 bases sitting between them. CDR3 bases: TGTGCCAGCAGCTACGACTATGACCAGCCCCAGCATTTT. Its protein product is CASSYDYDQPQHF.